This entry describes one TCR beta chain. Its antigen is currently unknown. The data originate from a study of radiation and T cells in renal cell carcinoma. Points from the study as a whole: Baseline intratumoral clonotype presence is unknown without pretreatment biopsies.

As to time point: blood 4 weeks post-SBRT, at nephrectomy. Treatment meaning: 15 Gy SBRT to primary tumor, nephrectomy 4 weeks later. Nephrectomy followed 15 Gy stereotactic body radiation by 4 weeks. The patient's renal cell carcinoma had clear cell pathology. Sequenced by immunoSEQ multiplex PCR; TCRdb stores in-frame clones only, minus some. The sample holds roughly 86,000 clones; around four fifths are singletons and the top ten take roughly a tenth. This CDR3 has 15 residues. V was cut by 9 bases and J by 2 bases, with 14 bases left in between. CDR1 and CDR2 from the germline V gene are MNHEY and SMNVEV (reference sequence).

This rearrangement joins TRBV27 to TRBJ2-6; maybe TRBD2 (7 bases). The sample here was blood, taken from a patient whose treatment included radiotherapy and nephrectomy. The clonotype was recovered from a man aged 50-59 years with renal cell carcinoma. The DNA of the CDR3 is TGTGCCAGTAGGGGGGGTGAAGCTGGGGCCAACGTCCTGACTTTC. Amino acid sequence: CASRGGEAGANVLTF.